Included here is one TCR beta chain sequence, with context. Its antigen remains unknown. The sample originates from a study of T cells in Graves' hyperthyroidism and ophthalmopathy. Study-wide findings and caveats: With a median lead of about 6.9 months before onset, the model predicted ophthalmopathy.

Regions amplified from RNA transcripts were the TCR beta CDR3 regions. Carried out on the TCR CDR3, a first-round RT-PCR used the HTBI primer set. Each CDR3 protein gets one entry after TCRdb re-called the multiplex PCR reads with MiXCR. Of some 560,000 distinct CDR3 sequences in the sample, around 15% were seen once. The CDR3 is made up of 13 amino acids. The germline gives CDR1 SGHDN, CDR2 FVKESK. Sample: blood. The genes are TRBV14 and TRBJ2-7; a weak D match, TRBD2 (6 bases). The DNA end is a closer match to TRBJ2-1, so the J assignment may be wrong. The receptor's source is a middle-aged woman with Graves' hyperthyroidism. DNA of the CDR3: TGTGCCAGCAGCTCCCGACTAGATAGCGAGCAGTTCTTC. It is translated as CASSSRLDSEQFF.